This TCR beta chain was captured by sequencing in a study of blood T cell repertoires in COVID-19. Trimming took 5 bases from V and 5 from J; bases not matched to a gene: 11. The CDR3 is made up of 15 amino acids. Germline V gives CDR1 SGHRS, CDR2 YFSETQ. Here immunoSEQ multiplex PCR was the method, and the copy in TCRdb shows in-frame clones only, minus some. The sample carries around 200,000 clones, 70% to 90% recorded once. The genes are TRBV5-1 and TRBJ2-5, with TRBD2 identical over 8 bases. This TCR was recovered from an elderly woman with acute or convalescent COVID-19. Input material: peripheral blood. The CDR3 spells CASRSSGGPGETQYF. The DNA for the CDR3 is TGCGCCAGCAGGTCCTCGGGAGGGCCAGGGGAGACCCAGTACTTC.